Listed below are T cell receptor beta chains from one sample, sequenced in a study of brain T cells in children with intractable seizures. Clones were read by immunoSEQ multiplex PCR, and TCRdb kept only the in-frame ones, dropping some. The sample has roughly 120,000 clones, 94% seen once; the top ten hold 3.5% to 4%. The specimen comprised peripheral blood, sampled at surgery. The receptors stem from a boy under three years old with hemimegalencephaly and intractable seizures. CDR3s include the opening cysteine and the closing phenylalanine or tryptophan. The D gene is left open where the match is weak. Some rows mark clone size as missing; the rest say once, few, many or name a class of expanded clone.

cdr3_aa,cdr3_nt,v_call,clone_size,j_call,d_call
CASSVRGENEQFF,TGTGCCAGTAGTGTAAGGGGGGAGAATGAGCAGTTCTTC,TRBV19,-,TRBJ2-1,-
CASSLDRPPLGAQYF,TGCGCCAGCAGCTTGGACCGCCCTCCGCTGGGGGCCCAGTACTTC,TRBV5-1,-,TRBJ2-5,-
CASSEAANYGYTF,TGCGCCAGCAGTGAGGCAGCTAACTATGGCTACACCTTC,TRBV10-2,-,TRBJ1-2,-
CASKGRVLLAGGTTSYEQYF,TGTGCCAGCAAGGGCAGGGTACTACTAGCGGGAGGGACGACCTCCTACGAGCAGTACTTC,TRBV28,-,TRBJ2-7,TRBD2
CASSPHWDEQFF,TGTGCCAGCAGCCCCCACTGGGATGAGCAGTTCTTC,TRBV7-9,-,TRBJ2-1,-
CAARRVRGHHYGYTF,TGTGCCGCACGAAGGGTGCGGGGGCATCACTATGGCTACACCTTC,TRBV5-3,once,TRBJ1-2,-
CAIRGYGTGYGYTF,TGTGCCATCAGAGGATACGGGACAGGATATGGCTACACCTTC,TRBV10-3,-,TRBJ1-2,TRBD1
CASRDTGGQETQYF,TGTGCCAGCAGGGACACAGGGGGCCAAGAGACCCAGTACTTC,TRBV3-1/TRBV3-2,once,TRBJ2-5,TRBD1
CASSLRDRETQYF,TGTGCCAGCAGTTTGCGCGACCGGGAGACCCAGTACTTC,TRBV12-3/TRBV12-4,-,TRBJ2-5,-
CASSPTPWDSGNTIYF,TGTGCCAGCAGTCCTACGCCTTGGGACTCTGGAAACACCATATATTTT,TRBV28,-,TRBJ1-3,-
CASSHYGKNGYTF,TGTGCCAGCAGCCACTACGGAAAGAATGGCTACACCTTC,TRBV27,-,TRBJ1-2,-
CASSYSIFGGGEQYF,TGTGCCAGCAGTTACTCGATTTTCGGCGGGGGCGAGCAGTACTTC,TRBV6-2/TRBV6-3,-,TRBJ2-7,TRBD2
CASSLWTGLNEQFF,TGTGCCAGCAGTTTGTGGACTGGATTAAATGAGCAGTTCTTC,TRBV28,-,TRBJ2-1,-
CATSDPRDDGETQYF,TGTGCCACCAGTGACCCCCGGGACGACGGGGAGACCCAGTACTTC,TRBV24-1,-,TRBJ2-5,-
CASSQVLSGELFF,TGTGCCAGCAGCCAAGTGCTGTCCGGGGAGCTGTTTTTT,TRBV3-1/TRBV3-2,-,TRBJ2-2,-
CASSVYQGEGSGNTIYF,TGTGCCAGCAGCGTATACCAGGGAGAGGGCTCTGGAAACACCATATATTTT,TRBV9,once,TRBJ1-3,-
CASSYYNNYGYTF,TGTGCCAGCAGTTACTACAATAACTATGGCTACACCTTC,TRBV6-6,-,TRBJ1-2,-
CASSLYVNRNTIYF,TGTGCCAGCAGCCTTTACGTAAACAGAAACACCATATATTTT,TRBV6-5,-,TRBJ1-3,-
CASSPGPDNEQFF,TGTGCCAGCAGCCCCGGACCCGACAATGAGCAGTTCTTC,TRBV7-3,-,TRBJ2-1,-
CASSWRLASSTDTQYF,TGTGCCAGCAGCTGGCGACTAGCGTCTAGCACAGATACGCAGTATTTT,TRBV11-2,-,TRBJ2-3,TRBD2
CASSLAGPTYNEQFF,TGTGCCAGCAGCTTGGCCGGACCTACCTACAATGAGCAGTTCTTC,TRBV5-6,-,TRBJ2-1,-
CASSQGLAGGNEQFF,TGTGCCAGCAGCCAAGGACTAGCGGGAGGTAATGAGCAGTTCTTC,TRBV3-1/TRBV3-2,-,TRBJ2-1,TRBD2
CASSLLVGTGDRTKNIQYF,TGTGCCAGCAGCTTATTGGTGGGGACAGGGGATCGGACCAAAAACATTCAGTACTTC,TRBV7-8,-,TRBJ2-4,TRBD1
CASTRAGTEGYGYTF,TGTGCCAGCACCAGGGCCGGGACAGAAGGCTATGGCTACACCTTC,TRBV3-1/TRBV3-2,-,TRBJ1-2,TRBD1
CASSLGLEQFF,TGCGCCAGCAGCCTTGGACTGGAGCAGTTCTTC,TRBV5-1,-,TRBJ2-1,-
CASSERLNEQYF,TGTGCCAGCAGTGAGAGGCTTAACGAGCAGTACTTC,TRBV2,-,TRBJ2-7,-
CARGDRGGEQYF,TGTGCCAGAGGGGACAGGGGTGGAGAGCAGTACTTC,TRBV2,-,TRBJ2-7,TRBD1
CASSREINGYTF,TGTGCCAGCAGCAGGGAAATTAATGGCTACACCTTC,TRBV11-2,-,TRBJ1-2,-
CAWSVGGAQPQHF,TGTGCCTGGAGTGTGGGTGGGGCTCAGCCCCAGCATTTT,TRBV30,-,TRBJ1-5,-
CASSLVGTTGELFF,TGCGCCAGCAGCTTGGTGGGGACCACCGGGGAGCTGTTTTTT,TRBV5-1,-,TRBJ2-2,-
CASSGGHSSGNTIYF,TGTGCCAGCTCTGGGGGGCATTCCTCTGGAAACACCATATATTTT,TRBV6-6,-,TRBJ1-3,-
CASSLTRTSGSKAYNEQFF,TGTGCCAGCAGCTTAACCCGGACTAGCGGTTCGAAAGCCTACAATGAGCAGTTCTTC,TRBV7-2,-,TRBJ2-1,TRBD2
CASSLLRDRTEAFF,TGTGCCAGCTCACTTCTCAGGGATCGCACTGAAGCTTTCTTT,TRBV18,-,TRBJ1-1,-
CASSLIGKVGEQFF,TGTGCCAGCAGCTTAATAGGGAAGGTGGGTGAGCAGTTCTTC,TRBV7-8,-,TRBJ2-1,-